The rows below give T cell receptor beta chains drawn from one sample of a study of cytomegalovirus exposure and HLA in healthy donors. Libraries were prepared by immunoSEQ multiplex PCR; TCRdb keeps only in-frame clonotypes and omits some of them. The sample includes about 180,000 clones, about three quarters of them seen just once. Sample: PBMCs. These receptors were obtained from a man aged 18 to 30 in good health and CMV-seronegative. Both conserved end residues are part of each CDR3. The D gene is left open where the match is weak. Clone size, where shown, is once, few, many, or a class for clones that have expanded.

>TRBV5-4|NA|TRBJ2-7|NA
CASSATDRSSYEQYF
TGTGCCAGCAGCGCTACTGACAGGAGCTCCTACGAGCAGTACTTC
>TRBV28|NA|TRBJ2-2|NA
CASSLGGRSPGELFF
TGTGCCAGCAGTTTAGGTGGGAGAAGTCCCGGGGAGCTGTTTTTT
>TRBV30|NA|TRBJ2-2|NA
CAWSSPPGELFF
TGTGCCTGGAGCTCTCCCCCCGGGGAGCTGTTTTTT
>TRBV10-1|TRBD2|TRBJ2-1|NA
CASSEGPGLGSTNEQFF
TGCGCCAGCAGTGAGGGTCCGGGACTAGGTTCCACCAATGAGCAGTTCTTC
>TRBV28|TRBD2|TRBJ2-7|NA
CASSPGRGSEQYF
TGTGCCAGCAGTCCGGGGAGGGGATCCGAGCAGTACTTC
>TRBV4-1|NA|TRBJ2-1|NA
CASSQEGGPLGQFF
TGCGCCAGCAGCCAAGAAGGAGGCCCACTCGGGCAGTTCTTC
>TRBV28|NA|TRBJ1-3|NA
CASSLPGAGNTIYF
TGTGCCAGCAGCCTTCCGGGGGCTGGAAACACCATATATTTT
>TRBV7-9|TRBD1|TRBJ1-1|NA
CASSNRDRALNTEAFF
TGTGCCAGCAGCAACCGGGACAGGGCCCTGAACACTGAAGCTTTCTTT
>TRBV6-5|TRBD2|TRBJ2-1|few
CASNIGTRSNEQFF
TGTGCCAGCAACATCGGGACTAGGTCCAATGAGCAGTTCTTC
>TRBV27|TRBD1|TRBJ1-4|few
CASTTFKGQGAREKLFF
TGTGCCAGCACGACTTTCAAGGGGCAGGGGGCGCGGGAAAAACTGTTTTTT
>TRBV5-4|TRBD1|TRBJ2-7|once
CASSFVDRVSEQYF
TGTGCCAGCAGCTTCGTCGACAGGGTTAGTGAGCAGTACTTC
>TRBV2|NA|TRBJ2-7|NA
CASSGPEQYF
TGTGCCAGCAGTGGGCCCGAGCAGTACTTC
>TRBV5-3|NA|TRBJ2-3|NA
CAVPRDSTDTQYF
TGTGCAGTCCCCCGGGATAGCACAGATACGCAGTATTTT
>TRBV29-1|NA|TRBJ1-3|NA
CSVGIGHGNTIYF
TGCAGCGTTGGGATAGGACATGGAAACACCATATATTTT
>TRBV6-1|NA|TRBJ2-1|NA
CASSPGVRKFF
TGTGCCAGCAGTCCAGGGGTCCGGAAGTTCTTC
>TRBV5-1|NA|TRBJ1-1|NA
CASSQGTANTEAFF
TGCGCCAGCAGCCAGGGGACGGCGAACACTGAAGCTTTCTTT
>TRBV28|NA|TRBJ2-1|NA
CASRYSYNEQFF
TGTGCCAGCAGGTACAGCTACAATGAGCAGTTCTTC
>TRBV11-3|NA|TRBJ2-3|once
CASSLAASLDTQYF
TGTGCCAGCAGCTTAGCAGCTAGTTTGGATACGCAGTATTTT
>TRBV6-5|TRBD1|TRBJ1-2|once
CASSRQGLGYTF
TGTGCCAGCAGCAGACAGGGTTTAGGCTACACCTTC
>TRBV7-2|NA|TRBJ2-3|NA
CASSHRSLSTDTQYF
TGTGCCAGCAGCCATAGATCCCTCAGCACAGATACGCAGTATTTT